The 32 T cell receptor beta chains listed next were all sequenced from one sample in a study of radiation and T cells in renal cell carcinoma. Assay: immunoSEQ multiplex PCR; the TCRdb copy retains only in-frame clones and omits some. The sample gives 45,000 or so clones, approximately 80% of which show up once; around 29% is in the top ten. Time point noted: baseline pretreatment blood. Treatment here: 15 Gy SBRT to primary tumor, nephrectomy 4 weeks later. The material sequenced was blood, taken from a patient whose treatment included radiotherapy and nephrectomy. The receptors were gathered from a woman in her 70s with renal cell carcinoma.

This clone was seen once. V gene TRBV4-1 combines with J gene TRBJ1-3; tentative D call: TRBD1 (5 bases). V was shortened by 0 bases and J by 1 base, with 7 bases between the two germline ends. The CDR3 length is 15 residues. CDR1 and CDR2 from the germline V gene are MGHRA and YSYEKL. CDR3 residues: CASSQDRGSGNTIYF. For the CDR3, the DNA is TGCGCCAGCAGCCAAGATAGGGGATCTGGAAACACCATATATTTT.

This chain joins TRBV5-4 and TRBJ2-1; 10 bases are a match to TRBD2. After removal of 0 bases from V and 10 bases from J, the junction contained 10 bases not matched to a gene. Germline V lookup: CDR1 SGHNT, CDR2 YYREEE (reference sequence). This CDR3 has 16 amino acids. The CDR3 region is CASSLARVAGGKEQFF. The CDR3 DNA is TGTGCCAGCAGCTTGGCCAGGGTAGCGGGAGGCAAGGAGCAGTTCTTC.

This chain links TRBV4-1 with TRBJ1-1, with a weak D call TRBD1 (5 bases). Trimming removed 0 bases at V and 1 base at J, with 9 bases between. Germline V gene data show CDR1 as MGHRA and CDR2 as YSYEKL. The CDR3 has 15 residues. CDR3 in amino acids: CASSQDTGTNTEAFF. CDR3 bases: TGCGCCAGCAGCCAAGATACAGGTACGAACACTGAAGCTTTCTTT.

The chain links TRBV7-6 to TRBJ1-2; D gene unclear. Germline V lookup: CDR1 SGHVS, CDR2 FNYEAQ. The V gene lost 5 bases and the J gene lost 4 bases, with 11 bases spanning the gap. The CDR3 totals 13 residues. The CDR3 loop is CASSARKTYGYTF. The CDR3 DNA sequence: TGTGCCAGCAGCGCTCGAAAGACCTATGGCTACACCTTC.

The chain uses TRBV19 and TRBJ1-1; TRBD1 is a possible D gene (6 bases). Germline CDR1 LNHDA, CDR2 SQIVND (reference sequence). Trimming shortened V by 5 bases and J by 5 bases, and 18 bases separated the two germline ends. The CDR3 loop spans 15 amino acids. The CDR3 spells CASSEGGRRGTEAFF. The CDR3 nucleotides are TGTGCCAGTAGTGAGGGTGGACGCAGGGGAACTGAAGCTTTCTTT.

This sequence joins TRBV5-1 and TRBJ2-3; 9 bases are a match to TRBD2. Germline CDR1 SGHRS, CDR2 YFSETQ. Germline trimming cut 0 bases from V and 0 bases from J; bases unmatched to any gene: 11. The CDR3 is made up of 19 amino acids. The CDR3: CASSLVPPVAGASTDTQYF. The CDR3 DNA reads TGCGCCAGCAGCTTGGTACCTCCCGTAGCGGGGGCTAGCACAGATACGCAGTATTTT.

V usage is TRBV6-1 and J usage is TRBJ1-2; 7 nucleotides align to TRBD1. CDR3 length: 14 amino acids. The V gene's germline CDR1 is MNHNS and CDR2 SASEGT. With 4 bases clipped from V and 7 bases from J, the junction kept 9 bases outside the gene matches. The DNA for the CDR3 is TGTGCCAGCAGTGCGACAGGGCAAGGGACTGGCTACACCTTC. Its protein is CASSATGQGTGYTF.

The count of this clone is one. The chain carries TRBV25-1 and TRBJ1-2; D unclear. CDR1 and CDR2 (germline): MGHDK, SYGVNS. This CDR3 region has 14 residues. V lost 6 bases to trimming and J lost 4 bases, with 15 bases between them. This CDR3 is CASSPPGQFYGYTF. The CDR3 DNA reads TGTGCCAGCAGCCCCCCTGGTCAGTTCTATGGCTACACCTTC.

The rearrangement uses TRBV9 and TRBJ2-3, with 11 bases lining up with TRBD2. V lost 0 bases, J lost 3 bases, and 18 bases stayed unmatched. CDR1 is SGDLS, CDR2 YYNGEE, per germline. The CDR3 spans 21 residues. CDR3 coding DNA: TGTGCCAGCAGCGTAGGAGAGGTACGTCATGTAGCGGGAGGGCCTACAGATACGCAGTATTTT. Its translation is CASSVGEVRHVAGGPTDTQYF.

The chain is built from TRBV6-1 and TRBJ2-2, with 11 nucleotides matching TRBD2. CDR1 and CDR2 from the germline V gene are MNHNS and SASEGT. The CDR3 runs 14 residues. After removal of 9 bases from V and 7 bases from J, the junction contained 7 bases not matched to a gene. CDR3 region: CASTGTSGIGELFF. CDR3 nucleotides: TGTGCCAGTACCGGGACTAGCGGAATCGGGGAGCTGTTTTTT.

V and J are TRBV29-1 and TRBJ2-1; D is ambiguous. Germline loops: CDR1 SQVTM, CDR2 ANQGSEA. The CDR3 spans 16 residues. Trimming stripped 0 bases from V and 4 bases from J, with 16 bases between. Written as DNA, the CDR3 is TGCAGCGTTGAAGAGGCCCGACCCATGGGGTACAATGAGCAGTTCTTC. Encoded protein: CSVEEARPMGYNEQFF.

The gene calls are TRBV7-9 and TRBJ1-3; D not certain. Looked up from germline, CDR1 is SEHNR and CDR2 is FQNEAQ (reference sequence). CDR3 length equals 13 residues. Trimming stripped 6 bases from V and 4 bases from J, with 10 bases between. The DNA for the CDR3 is TGTGCCAGCAGTTTGGCGGAGGGAAACACCATATATTTT. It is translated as CASSLAEGNTIYF.

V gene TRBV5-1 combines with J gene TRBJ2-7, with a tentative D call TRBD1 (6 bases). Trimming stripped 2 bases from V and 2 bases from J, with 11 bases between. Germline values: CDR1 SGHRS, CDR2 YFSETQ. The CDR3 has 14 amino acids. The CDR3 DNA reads TGCGCCAGCAGCTTCCTACAGGGAACCTACGAGCAGTACTTC. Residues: CASSFLQGTYEQYF. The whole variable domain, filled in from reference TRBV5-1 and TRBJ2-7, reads KAGVTQTPRYLIKTRGQQVTLSCSPISGHRSVSWYQQTPGQGLQFLFEYFSETQRNKGNFPGRFSGRQFSNSRSEMNVSTLELGDSALYLCASSFLQGTYEQYFGPGTRLTVT.

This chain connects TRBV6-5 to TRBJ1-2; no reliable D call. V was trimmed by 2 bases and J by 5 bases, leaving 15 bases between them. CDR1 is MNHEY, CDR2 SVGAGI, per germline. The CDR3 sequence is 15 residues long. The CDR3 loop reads CASSYDTEARYGYTF. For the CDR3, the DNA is TGTGCCAGCAGTTACGATACAGAAGCTCGGTATGGCTACACCTTC.

The CDR3 coding sequence is TGTGCCAGCAGCCAGCAGGGCGTCAATCAGCCCCAGCATTTT. Encoded protein: CASSQQGVNQPQHF. The chain uses TRBV7-2 and TRBJ1-5; TRBD1 might be the D (5 bases). The CDR3 spans 14 residues. V gave up 5 bases and J gave up 3 bases, with 11 bases separating them. Germline V gene lookup returns CDR1 SGHTA and CDR2 FQGNSA.

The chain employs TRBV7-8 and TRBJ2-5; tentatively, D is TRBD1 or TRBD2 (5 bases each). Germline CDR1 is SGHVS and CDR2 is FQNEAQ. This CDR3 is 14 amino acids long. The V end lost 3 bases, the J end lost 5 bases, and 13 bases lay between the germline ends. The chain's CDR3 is CASSLGRVRETQYF. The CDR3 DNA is TGTGCCAGCAGCTTGGGACGGGTCCGGGAGACCCAGTACTTC.

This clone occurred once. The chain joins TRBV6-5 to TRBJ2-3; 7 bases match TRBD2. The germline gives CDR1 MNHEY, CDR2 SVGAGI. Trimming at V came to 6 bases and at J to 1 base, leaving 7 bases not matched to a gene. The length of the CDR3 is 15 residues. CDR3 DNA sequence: TGTGCCAGCAGGCGCGCCCGGGGGGGCACAGATACGCAGTATTTT. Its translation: CASRRARGGTDTQYF.

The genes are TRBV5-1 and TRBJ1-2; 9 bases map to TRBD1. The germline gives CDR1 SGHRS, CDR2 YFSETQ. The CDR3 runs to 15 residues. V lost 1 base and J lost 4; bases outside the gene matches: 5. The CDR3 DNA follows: TGCGCCAGCAGCTTGACCCCGGGACAGGGCTATGGCTACACCTTC. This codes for CASSLTPGQGYGYTF.

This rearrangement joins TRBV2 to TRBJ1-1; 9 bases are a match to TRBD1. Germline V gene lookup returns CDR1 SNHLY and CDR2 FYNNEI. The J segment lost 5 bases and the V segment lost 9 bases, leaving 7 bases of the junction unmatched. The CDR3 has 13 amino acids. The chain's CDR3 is CASLGQGLTEAFF. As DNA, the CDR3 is TGTGCCAGTCTAGGACAGGGGTTGACTGAAGCTTTCTTT. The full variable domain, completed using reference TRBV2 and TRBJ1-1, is EPEVTQTPSHQVTQMGQEVILRCVPISNHLYFYWYRQILGQKVEFLVSFYNNEISEKSEIFDDQFSVERPDGSNFTLKIRSTKLEDSAMYFCASLGQGLTEAFFGQGTRLTVV.

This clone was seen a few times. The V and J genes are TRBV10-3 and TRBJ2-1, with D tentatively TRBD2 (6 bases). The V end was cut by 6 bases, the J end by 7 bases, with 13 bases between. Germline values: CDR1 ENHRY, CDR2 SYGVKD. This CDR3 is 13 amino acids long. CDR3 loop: CAIRFRLGNEQFF. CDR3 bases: TGTGCCATCAGATTCAGACTAGGGAATGAGCAGTTCTTC.

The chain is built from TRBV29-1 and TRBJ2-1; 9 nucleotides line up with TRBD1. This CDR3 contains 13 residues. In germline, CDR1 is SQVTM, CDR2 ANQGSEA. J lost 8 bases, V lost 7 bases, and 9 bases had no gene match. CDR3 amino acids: CSAPGQGRDEQFF. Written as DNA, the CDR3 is TGCAGCGCTCCGGGACAGGGCCGGGATGAGCAGTTCTTC.

This chain's CDR3 is CASSLSWGPEGYEQYF. The CDR3 bases are TGTGCCAGCAGTTTATCATGGGGGCCAGAAGGCTACGAGCAGTACTTC. This chain joins TRBV27 and TRBJ2-7, with D possibly being TRBD1 (6 bases). Trimming removed 0 bases at V and 3 bases at J, with 15 bases between. Per the germline V gene, CDR1 is MNHEY and CDR2 is SMNVEV (reference sequence). The CDR3 totals 16 residues.

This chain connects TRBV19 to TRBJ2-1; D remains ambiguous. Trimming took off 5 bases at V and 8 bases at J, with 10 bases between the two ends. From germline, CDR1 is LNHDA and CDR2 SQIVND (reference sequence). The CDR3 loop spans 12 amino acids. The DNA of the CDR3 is TGTGCCAGTAGTCAAGTTCCGGATGAGCAGTTCTTC. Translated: CASSQVPDEQFF. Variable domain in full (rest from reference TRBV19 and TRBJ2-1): DGGITQSPKYLFRKEGQNVTLSCEQNLNHDAMYWYRQDPGQGLRLIYYSQIVNDFQKGDIAEGYSVSREKKESFPLTVTSAQKNPTAFYLCASSQVPDEQFFGPGTRLTVL.

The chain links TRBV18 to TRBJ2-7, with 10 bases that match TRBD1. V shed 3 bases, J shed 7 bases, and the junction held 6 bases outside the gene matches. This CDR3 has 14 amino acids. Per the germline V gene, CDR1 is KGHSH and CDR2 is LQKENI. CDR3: CASSPRQGADEQYF. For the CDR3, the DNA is TGTGCCAGCTCACCGAGACAGGGGGCGGATGAGCAGTACTTC.

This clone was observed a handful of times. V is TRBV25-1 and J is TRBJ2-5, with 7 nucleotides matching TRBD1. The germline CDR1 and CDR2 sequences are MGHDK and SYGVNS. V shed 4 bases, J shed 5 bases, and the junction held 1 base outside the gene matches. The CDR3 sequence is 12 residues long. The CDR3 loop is CASSVQGETQYF. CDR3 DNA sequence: TGTGCCAGCAGTGTACAGGGGGAGACCCAGTACTTC.

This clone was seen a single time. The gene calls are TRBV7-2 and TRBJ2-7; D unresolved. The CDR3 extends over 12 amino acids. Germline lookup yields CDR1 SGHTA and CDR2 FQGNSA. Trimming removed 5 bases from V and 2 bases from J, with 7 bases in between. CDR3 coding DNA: TGTGCCAGCAGCCAAAACCCCTACGAGCAGTACTTC. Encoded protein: CASSQNPYEQYF.

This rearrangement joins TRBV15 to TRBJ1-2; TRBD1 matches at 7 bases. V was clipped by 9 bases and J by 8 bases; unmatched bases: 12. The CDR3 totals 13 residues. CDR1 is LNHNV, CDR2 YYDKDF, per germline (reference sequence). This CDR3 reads CATSAGTVLGYTF. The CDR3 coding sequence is TGTGCCACGAGCGCCGGGACAGTGTTAGGCTACACCTTC.

CDR3: CASSATGTGGFGYTF. DNA of the CDR3: TGTGCCAGCAGCGCTACCGGGACAGGGGGGTTTGGCTACACCTTC. The V and J genes are TRBV6-1 and TRBJ1-2, with 11 bases lining up with TRBD1. The CDR3 loop spans 15 amino acids. Per germline, CDR1 MNHNS and CDR2 SASEGT. The V segment lost 6 bases and the J segment 7 bases; nucleotides outside the gene matches: 10.

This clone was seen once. CDR3 nucleotide sequence: TGCGCCAGCAGCTCTGCAGGGGAGCGGCTCTCTGGAAACACCATATATTTT. Translating gives CASSSAGERLSGNTIYF. The chain has TRBV5-1 and TRBJ1-3, with a tentative D call TRBD1 (6 bases). CDR1 SGHRS and CDR2 YFSETQ come from the germline V gene. Trimming removed 3 bases from V and 0 bases from J, with 16 bases in between. This CDR3 has 17 amino acids.

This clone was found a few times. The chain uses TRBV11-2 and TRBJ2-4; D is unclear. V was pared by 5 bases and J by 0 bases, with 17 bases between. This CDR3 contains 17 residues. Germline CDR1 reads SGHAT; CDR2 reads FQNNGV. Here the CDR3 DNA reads TGTGCCAGCAGCATACAGACCCTGGGGTTAGCCAAAAACATTCAGTACTTC. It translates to CASSIQTLGLAKNIQYF. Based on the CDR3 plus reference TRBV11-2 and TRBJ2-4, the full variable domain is EAGVAQSPRYKIIEKRQSVAFWCNPISGHATLYWYQQILGQGPKLLIQFQNNGVVDDSQLPKDRFSAERLKGVDSTLKIQPAKLEDSAVYLCASSIQTLGLAKNIQYFGAGTRLSVL.

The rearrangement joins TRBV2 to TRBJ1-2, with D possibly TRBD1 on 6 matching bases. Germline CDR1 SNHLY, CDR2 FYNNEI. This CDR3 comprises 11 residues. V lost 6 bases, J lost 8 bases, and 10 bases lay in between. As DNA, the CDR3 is TGTGCCAGCAGAACAGGGACCGGCTACACCTTC. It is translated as CASRTGTGYTF.

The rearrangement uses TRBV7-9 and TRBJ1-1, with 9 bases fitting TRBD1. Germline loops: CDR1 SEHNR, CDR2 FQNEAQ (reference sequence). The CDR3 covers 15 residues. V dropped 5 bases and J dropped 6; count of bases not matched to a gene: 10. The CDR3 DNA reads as TGTGCCAGCAGCCCACGGGACAGGGCGAGCGCTGAAGCTTTCTTT. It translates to CASSPRDRASAEAFF.